The 25 T cell receptor beta chains below all came from one sample that was sequenced in a study of monozygotic twins with inflammatory bowel disease. TCRdb re-analyzed the 5' RACE reads; it lists each CDR3 protein once, without DNA. This sample's table reports about 160,000 distinct CDR3 sequences. Material: blood. The receptors stem from a human donor with ulcerative colitis or Crohn's disease, or a healthy co-twin of an affected twin (not recorded which).

The J gene is TRBJ2-7, the V gene TRBV7-2. The V gene's germline CDR1 is SGHTA and CDR2 FQGNSA. This CDR3 contains 11 residues. CDR3 sequence reads: CASSILYEQYF.

This rearrangement joins TRBV2 to TRBJ1-6. The CDR3 sequence is 15 residues long. Looked up from germline, CDR1 is SNHLY and CDR2 is FYNNEI. The CDR3 loop reads CASIAETLGNSPLHF.

This chain links TRBV20-1 with TRBJ2-7; TCRdb gives TRBD2 as the D gene, but with no DNA this cannot be confirmed. CDR3 length: 14 residues. Per germline, CDR1 DFQATT and CDR2 SNEGSKA (reference sequence). This CDR3 reads CSAIPGPASGEQYF.

The rearrangement uses TRBV20-1 and TRBJ1-2. Germline values: CDR1 DFQATT, CDR2 SNEGSKA (reference sequence). CDR3 length: 17 residues. The CDR3 sequence is CSARDLPGGGRVKGYTF.

The chain joins TRBV28 to TRBJ2-7; TCRdb outputs TRBD1, but without DNA this stays unchecked. The CDR3 consists of 16 residues. Germline V CDR1 and CDR2: MDHEN, SYDVKM. CDR3 sequence: CASRLFSGDREYEQYF.

V and J are TRBV12-3 or TRBV12-4 and TRBJ1-4; TCRdb calls TRBD1, which cannot be checked without DNA. The CDR3 is 16 amino acids. The CDR3 is CASRGPGTALNEKLFF.

J is TRBJ1-2 and V is TRBV4-2; TCRdb's D call, TRBD1, is unchecked because there is no DNA. The CDR3 consists of 14 residues. The V gene's germline CDR1 is LGHNA and CDR2 YNFKEQ. This CDR3 is CASSPVGDSYGYTF.

The rearrangement links TRBV10-3 to TRBJ2-7; the TCRdb call, TRBD2, lacks DNA for checking. The CDR3 is 14 amino acids. Germline V gene sequence: CDR1 ENHRY, CDR2 SYGVKD. CDR3 in amino acids: CAIRWTSDSYEQYF.

V is TRBV2 and J is TRBJ1-2. The CDR3 covers 14 residues. From germline, CDR1 is SNHLY and CDR2 FYNNEI. CDR3: CASSEIGASYGYTF.

The rearrangement joins TRBV6-1 to TRBJ2-1. Germline lookup yields CDR1 MNHNS and CDR2 SASEGT. This CDR3 has 15 residues. This CDR3 reads CASSPRASSYNEQFF.

The chain recombines TRBV6-5 with TRBJ2-1. Germline V CDR1 and CDR2: MNHEY, SVGAGI. This CDR3 spans 16 amino acids. The CDR3 loop is CASSYLRRSSYNEQFF.

V gene TRBV7-3 combines with J gene TRBJ2-1; TCRdb picks TRBD2, but there is no DNA to check that call. The CDR3 consists of 15 residues. Per the germline V gene, CDR1 is SGHTA and CDR2 is FQGTGA. CDR3 protein: CASSFTSGKVNEQFF.

The chain couples TRBV5-1 to TRBJ2-1; TCRdb gives TRBD2 as the D gene, but with no DNA this cannot be confirmed. The CDR3 totals 15 residues. Germline CDR1 reads SGHRS; CDR2 reads YFSETQ. CDR3 loop: CASSLVAGDGNEQFF. The full variable domain, in which reference TRBV5-1 and TRBJ2-1 provide the parts outside the CDR3, is KAGVTQTPRYLIKTRGQQVTLSCSPISGHRSVSWYQQTPGQGLQFLFEYFSETQRNKGNFPGRFSGRQFSNSRSEMNVSTLELGDSALYLCASSLVAGDGNEQFFGPGTRLTVL.

The gene calls are TRBV30 and TRBJ2-3; no DNA is available, so the TRBD1 call from TCRdb remains unchecked. Germline V gives CDR1 GTSNPN, CDR2 SVGIG (reference sequence). The CDR3 totals 12 residues. This CDR3 is CAWSAGLDTQYF.

This chain connects TRBV20-1 to TRBJ2-3; TCRdb designates TRBD2, a call that cannot be tested without DNA. Germline-derived CDR1 and CDR2 are DFQATT and SNEGSKA (reference sequence). This CDR3 contains 12 residues. CDR3 in amino acids: CSAPSPWDTQYF.

V and J are TRBV29-1 and TRBJ2-1; TCRdb indicates TRBD2, and absent DNA this call remains unverified. The CDR3 totals 11 residues. From germline, CDR1 is SQVTM and CDR2 ANQGSEA. This CDR3 is CSVTSGRAWFF.

J is TRBJ1-1 and V is TRBV20-1; TCRdb reports TRBD1, a call that lacks DNA to check it against. CDR1 and CDR2 from the germline V gene are DFQATT and SNEGSKA (reference sequence). This CDR3 has 14 residues. CDR3 residues: CTLDSKGGSVEAFF.

This chain joins TRBV7-2 and TRBJ2-4; the TRBD2 assignment by TCRdb is unverifiable without DNA. This CDR3 spans 15 amino acids. Germline loops: CDR1 SGHTA, CDR2 FQGNSA. CDR3 region: CASSLGGTSVGVQYF.

The chain joins TRBV6-1 to TRBJ2-1; TCRdb designates TRBD2, a call that cannot be tested without DNA. The CDR3 runs to 16 residues. The V gene's germline CDR1 is MNHNS and CDR2 SASEGT. The CDR3 spells CASSRPGLGIYNEQFF.

The V gene is TRBV7-3, the J gene TRBJ2-1; TCRdb picks TRBD1, but there is no DNA to check that call. Per the germline V gene, CDR1 is SGHTA and CDR2 is FQGTGA. This CDR3 region has 16 residues. This CDR3 is CASSVTGGDFYNEQFF.

CDR3 residues: CASSGTGGLGELFF. The V gene is TRBV5-1, the J gene TRBJ2-2; TCRdb's D call of TRBD1 is untestable without DNA. CDR1 SGHRS and CDR2 YFSETQ come from the germline V gene. CDR3 length equals 14 residues. Together with reference TRBV5-1 and TRBJ2-2, the CDR3 gives the full variable domain: KAGVTQTPRYLIKTRGQQVTLSCSPISGHRSVSWYQQTPGQGLQFLFEYFSETQRNKGNFPGRFSGRQFSNSRSEMNVSTLELGDSALYLCASSGTGGLGELFFGEGSRLTVL.

The gene calls are TRBV19 and TRBJ1-1; TCRdb reports TRBD1, a call that lacks DNA to check it against. The CDR3 spans 15 residues. From germline, CDR1 is LNHDA and CDR2 SQIVND (reference sequence). Here the CDR3 reads CASSISTTGSAEAFF.

The rearrangement uses TRBV6-5 and TRBJ1-2; the TCRdb D gene call, TRBD1, has no DNA to confirm it. CDR3 length: 13 residues. Looked up from germline, CDR1 is MNHEY and CDR2 is SVGAGI. The CDR3 is CASKNDRVDGYTF.

The chain recombines TRBV4-1 with TRBJ2-1. CDR3 length: 13 amino acids. Germline values: CDR1 MGHRA, CDR2 YSYEKL. This CDR3 reads CASSQDQWNEQFF.

The chain combines TRBV12-3 or TRBV12-4 with TRBJ2-5; TCRdb's assignment of TRBD1 cannot be checked, as there is no DNA. There are 13 residues in the CDR3. CDR3 in amino acids: CASSTDRGETQYF.